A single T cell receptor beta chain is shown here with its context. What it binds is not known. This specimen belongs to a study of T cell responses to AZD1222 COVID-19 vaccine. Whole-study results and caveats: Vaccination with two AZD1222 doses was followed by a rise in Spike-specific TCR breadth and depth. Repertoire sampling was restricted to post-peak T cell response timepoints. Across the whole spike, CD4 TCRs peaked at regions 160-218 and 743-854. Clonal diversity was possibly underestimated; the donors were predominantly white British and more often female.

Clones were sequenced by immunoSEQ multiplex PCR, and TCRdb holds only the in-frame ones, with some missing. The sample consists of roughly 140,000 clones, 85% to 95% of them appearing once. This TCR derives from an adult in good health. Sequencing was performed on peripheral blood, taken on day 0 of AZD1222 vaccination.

The DNA for the CDR3 is TGCGCCAGCAGCCCGTGGACAGGACGGGAAAAACTGTTTTTT. Residues: CASSPWTGREKLFF. This chain connects TRBV5-1 to TRBJ1-4; 7 bases line up with TRBD1. The ends lost 4 bases at V and 8 bases at J; junction bases unmatched: 8. The CDR3 sequence is 14 residues long. CDR1 and CDR2 from the germline V gene are SGHRS and YFSETQ.